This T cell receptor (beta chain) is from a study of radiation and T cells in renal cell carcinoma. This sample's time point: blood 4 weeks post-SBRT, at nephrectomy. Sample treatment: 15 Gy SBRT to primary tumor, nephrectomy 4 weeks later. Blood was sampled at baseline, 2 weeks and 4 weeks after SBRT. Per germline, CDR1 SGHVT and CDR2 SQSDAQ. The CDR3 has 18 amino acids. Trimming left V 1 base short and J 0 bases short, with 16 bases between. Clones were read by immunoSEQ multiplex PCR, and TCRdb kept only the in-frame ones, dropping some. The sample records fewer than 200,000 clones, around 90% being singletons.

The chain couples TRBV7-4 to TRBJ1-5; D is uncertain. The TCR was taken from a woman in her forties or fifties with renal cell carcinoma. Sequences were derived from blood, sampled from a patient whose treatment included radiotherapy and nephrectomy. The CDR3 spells CASSLESQKSYSNQPQHF. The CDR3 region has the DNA TGTGCCAGCAGCTTAGAAAGTCAGAAATCCTATAGCAATCAGCCCCAGCATTTT.